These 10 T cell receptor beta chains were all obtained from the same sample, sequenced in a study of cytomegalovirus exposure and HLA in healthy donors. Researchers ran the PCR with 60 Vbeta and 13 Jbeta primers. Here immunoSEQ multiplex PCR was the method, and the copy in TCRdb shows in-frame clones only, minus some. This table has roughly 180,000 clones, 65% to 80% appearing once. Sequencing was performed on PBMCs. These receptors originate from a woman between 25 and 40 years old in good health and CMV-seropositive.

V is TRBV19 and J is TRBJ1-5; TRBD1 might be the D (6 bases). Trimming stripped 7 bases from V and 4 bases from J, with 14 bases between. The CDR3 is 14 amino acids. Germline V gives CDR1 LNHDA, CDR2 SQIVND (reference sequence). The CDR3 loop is CASTFGQGNQPQHF. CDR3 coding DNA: TGTGCCAGTACCTTCGGGCAGGGGAATCAGCCCCAGCATTTT.

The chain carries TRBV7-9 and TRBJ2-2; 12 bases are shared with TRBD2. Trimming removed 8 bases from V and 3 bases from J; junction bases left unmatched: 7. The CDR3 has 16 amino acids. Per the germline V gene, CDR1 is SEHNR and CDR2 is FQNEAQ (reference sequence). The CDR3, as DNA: TGTGCCAGCGGAACTAGCGGGGGGACGTACACCGGGGAGCTGTTTTTT. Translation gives CASGTSGGTYTGELFF.

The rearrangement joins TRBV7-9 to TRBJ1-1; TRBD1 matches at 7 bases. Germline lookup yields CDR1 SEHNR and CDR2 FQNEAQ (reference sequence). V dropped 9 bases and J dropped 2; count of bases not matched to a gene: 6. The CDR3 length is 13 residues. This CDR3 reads CASKGQTNTEAFF. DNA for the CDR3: TGTGCCAGTAAGGGACAGACTAACACTGAAGCTTTCTTT.

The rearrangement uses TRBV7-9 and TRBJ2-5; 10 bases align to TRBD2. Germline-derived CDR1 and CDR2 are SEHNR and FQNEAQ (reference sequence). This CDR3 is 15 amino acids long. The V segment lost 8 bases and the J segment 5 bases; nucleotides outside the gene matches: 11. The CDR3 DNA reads TGTGCCAGCGCAGGGGGCAGCGGGGGGGCGGAGACCCAGTACTTC. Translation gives CASAGGSGGAETQYF.

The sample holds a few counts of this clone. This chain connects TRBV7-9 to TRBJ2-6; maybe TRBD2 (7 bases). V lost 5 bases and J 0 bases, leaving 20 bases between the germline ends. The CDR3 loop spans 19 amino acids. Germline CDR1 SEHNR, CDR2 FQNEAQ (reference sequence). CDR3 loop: CASSPRVGGGSSGANVLTF. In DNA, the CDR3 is TGTGCCAGCAGCCCACGGGTGGGAGGGGGTTCCTCTGGGGCCAACGTCCTGACTTTC.

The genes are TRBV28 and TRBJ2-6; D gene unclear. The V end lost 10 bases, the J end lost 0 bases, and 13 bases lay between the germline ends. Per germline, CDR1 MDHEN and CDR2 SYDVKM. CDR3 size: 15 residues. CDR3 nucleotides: TGTGCCACCCTCCCTTCCCTCTCTGGGGCCAACGTCCTGACTTTC. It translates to CATLPSLSGANVLTF.

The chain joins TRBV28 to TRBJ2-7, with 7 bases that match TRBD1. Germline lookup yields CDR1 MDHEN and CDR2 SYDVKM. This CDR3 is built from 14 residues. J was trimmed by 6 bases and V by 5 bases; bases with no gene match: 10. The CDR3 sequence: CASSQTGTLAEQYF. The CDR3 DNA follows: TGTGCCAGCAGTCAGACAGGGACCTTGGCCGAGCAGTACTTC.

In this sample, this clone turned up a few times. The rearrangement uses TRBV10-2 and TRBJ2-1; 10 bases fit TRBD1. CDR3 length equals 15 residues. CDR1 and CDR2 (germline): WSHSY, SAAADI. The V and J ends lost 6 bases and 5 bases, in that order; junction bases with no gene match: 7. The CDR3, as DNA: TGCGCCAGCAGGGCCGGGACAGGGGTCAACAATGAGCAGTTCTTC. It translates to CASRAGTGVNNEQFF.

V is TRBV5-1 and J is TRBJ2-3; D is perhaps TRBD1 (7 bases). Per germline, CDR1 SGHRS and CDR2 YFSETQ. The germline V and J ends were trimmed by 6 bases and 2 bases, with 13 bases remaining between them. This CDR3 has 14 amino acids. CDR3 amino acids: CASTIRGDTDTQYF. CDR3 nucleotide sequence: TGCGCCAGCACCATCAGGGGGGACACAGATACGCAGTATTTT. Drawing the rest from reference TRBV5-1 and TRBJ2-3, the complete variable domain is KAGVTQTPRYLIKTRGQQVTLSCSPISGHRSVSWYQQTPGQGLQFLFEYFSETQRNKGNFPGRFSGRQFSNSRSEMNVSTLELGDSALYLCASTIRGDTDTQYFGPGTRLTVL.

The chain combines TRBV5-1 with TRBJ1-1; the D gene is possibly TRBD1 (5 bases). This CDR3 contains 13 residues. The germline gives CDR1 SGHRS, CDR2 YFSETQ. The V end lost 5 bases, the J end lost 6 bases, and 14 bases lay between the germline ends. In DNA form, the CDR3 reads TGCGCCAGCAGACTGACAGTGGATGCTGAAGCTTTCTTT. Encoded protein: CASRLTVDAEAFF.